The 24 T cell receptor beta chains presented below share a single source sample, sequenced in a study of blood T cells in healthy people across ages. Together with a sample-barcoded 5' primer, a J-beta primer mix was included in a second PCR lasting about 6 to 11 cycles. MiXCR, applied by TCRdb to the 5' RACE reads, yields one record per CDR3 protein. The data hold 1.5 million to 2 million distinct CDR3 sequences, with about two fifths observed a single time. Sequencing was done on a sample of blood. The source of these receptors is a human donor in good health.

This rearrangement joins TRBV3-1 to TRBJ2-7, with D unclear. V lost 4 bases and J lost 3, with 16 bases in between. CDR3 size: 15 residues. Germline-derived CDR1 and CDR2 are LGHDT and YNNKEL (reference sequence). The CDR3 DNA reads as TGTGCCAGCAGCCCCCTGTCGGCAGGTATCTACGAGCAGTACTTC. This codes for CASSPLSAGIYEQYF.

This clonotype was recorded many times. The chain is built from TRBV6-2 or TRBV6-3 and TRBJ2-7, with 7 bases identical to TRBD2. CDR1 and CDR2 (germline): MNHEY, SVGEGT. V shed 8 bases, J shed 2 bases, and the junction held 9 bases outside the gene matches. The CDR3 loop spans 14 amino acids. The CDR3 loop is CASQDWAGAYEQYF. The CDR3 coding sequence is TGTGCCAGCCAGGATTGGGCGGGAGCCTACGAGCAGTACTTC.

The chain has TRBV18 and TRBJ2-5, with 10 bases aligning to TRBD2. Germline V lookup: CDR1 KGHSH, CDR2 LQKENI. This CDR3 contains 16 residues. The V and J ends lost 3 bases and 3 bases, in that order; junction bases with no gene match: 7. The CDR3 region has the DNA TGTGCCAGCTCACCGAGGAGGCTAGCGGGGGAAGAGACCCAGTACTTC. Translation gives CASSPRRLAGEETQYF.

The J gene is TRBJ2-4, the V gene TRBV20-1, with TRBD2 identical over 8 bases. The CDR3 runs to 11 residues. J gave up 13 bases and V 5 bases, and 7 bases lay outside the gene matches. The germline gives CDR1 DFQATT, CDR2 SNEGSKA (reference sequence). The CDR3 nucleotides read TGCAGTGCTGTCGGGAGGGTAGAGCAGTACTTC. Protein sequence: CSAVGRVEQYF.

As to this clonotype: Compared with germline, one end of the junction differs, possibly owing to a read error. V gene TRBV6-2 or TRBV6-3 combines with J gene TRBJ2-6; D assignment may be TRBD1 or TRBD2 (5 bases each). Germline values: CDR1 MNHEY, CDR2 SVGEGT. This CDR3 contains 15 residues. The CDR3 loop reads CASSPQTDGANVRTF. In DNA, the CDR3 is TGTGCCAGCAGTCCCCAGACAGACGGGGCCAACGTCCGGACTTTC.

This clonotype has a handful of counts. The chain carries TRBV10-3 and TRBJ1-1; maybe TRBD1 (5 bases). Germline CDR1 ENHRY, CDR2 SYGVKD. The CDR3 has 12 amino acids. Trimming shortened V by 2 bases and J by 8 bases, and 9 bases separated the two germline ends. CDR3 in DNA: TGTGCCATCAGTGAGGCGGGGGTAGAAGCTTTCTTT. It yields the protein CAISEAGVEAFF.

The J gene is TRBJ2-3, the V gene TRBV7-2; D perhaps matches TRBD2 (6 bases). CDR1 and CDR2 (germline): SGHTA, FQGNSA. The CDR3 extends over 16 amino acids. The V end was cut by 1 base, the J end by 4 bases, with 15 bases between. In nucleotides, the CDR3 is TGTGCCAGCAGCTTAGATCGGGGCGGAGGGGCAGATACGCAGTATTTT. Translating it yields CASSLDRGGGADTQYF.

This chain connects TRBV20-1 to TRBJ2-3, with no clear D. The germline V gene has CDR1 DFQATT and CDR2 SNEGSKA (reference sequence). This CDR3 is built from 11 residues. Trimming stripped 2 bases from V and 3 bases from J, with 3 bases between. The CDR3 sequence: CSARKTDTQYF. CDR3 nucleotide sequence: TGCAGTGCTAGAAAGACAGATACGCAGTATTTT.

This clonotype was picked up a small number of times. CDR3 DNA sequence: TGTGCCAGCAGGGCAGTGAGCTCCTACGAGCAGTACTTC. Its protein is CASRAVSSYEQYF. The genes are TRBV12-3 or TRBV12-4 and TRBJ2-7; D is ambiguous. CDR3 length: 13 amino acids. The V gene lost 6 bases and the J gene lost 0 bases, with 9 bases spanning the gap.

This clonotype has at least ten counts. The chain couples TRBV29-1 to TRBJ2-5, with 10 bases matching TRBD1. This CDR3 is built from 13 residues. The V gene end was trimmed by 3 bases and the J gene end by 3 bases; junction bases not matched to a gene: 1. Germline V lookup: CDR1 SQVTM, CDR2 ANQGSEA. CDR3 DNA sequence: TGCAGCGTTGAGACAGGGGGCGAAGAGACCCAGTACTTC. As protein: CSVETGGEETQYF.

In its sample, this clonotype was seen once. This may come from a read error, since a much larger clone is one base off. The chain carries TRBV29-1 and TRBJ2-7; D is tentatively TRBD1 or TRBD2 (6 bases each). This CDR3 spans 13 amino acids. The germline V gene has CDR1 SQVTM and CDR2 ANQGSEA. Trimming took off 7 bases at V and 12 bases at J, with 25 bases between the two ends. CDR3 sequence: CSGQRAGEETLYF. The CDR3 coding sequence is TGCAGCGGTCAGCGGGCAGGGGAAGAGACCCTGTACTTC.

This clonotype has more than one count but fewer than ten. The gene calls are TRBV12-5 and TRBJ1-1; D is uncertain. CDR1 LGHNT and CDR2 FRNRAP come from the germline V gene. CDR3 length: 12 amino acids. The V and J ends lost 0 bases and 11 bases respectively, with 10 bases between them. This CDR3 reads CASGLVPGGAFF. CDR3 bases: TGTGCTAGTGGTTTGGTACCCGGCGGGGCTTTCTTT.

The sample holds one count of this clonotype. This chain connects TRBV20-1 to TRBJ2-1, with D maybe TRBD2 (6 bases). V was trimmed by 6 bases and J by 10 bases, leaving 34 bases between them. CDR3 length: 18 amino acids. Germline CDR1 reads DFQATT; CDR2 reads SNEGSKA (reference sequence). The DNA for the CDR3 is TGCAGTGCCCCCCCGCCTGGGCACCCCTACGGGAGCTCCTACGAGCAGTTCTTC. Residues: CSAPPPGHPYGSSYEQFF.

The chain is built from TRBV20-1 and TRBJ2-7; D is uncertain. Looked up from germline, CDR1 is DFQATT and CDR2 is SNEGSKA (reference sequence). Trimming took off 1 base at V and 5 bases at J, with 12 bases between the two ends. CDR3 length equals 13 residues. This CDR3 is CSARGTWVHEQYF. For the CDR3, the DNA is TGCAGTGCTAGAGGGACCTGGGTCCACGAGCAGTACTTC.

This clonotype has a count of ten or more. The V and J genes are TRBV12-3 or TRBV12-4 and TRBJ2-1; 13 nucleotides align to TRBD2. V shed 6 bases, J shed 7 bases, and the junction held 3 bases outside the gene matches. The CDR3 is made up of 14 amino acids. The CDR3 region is CASRTSGGTNEQFF. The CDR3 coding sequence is TGTGCCAGCAGGACTAGCGGGGGGACGAATGAGCAGTTCTTC.

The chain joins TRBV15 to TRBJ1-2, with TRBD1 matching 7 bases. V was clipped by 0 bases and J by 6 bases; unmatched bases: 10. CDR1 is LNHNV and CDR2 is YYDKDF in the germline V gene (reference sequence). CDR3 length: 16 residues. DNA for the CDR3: TGTGCCACCAGCAGAGATCCAGGGGGGTGGTCGGATGGCTACACCTTC. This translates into CATSRDPGGWSDGYTF. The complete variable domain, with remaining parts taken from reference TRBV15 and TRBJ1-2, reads DAMVIQNPRYQVTQFGKPVTLSCSQTLNHNVMYWYQQKSSQAPKLLFHYYDKDFNNEADTPDNFQSRRPNTSFCFLDIRSPGLGDTAMYLCATSRDPGGWSDGYTFGSGTRLTVV.

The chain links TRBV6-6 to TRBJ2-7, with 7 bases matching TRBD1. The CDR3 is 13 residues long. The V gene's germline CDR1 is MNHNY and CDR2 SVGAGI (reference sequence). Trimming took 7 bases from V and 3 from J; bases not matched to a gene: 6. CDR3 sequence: CASTGQTNYEQYF. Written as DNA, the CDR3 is TGTGCCAGCACGGGACAGACCAACTACGAGCAGTACTTC.

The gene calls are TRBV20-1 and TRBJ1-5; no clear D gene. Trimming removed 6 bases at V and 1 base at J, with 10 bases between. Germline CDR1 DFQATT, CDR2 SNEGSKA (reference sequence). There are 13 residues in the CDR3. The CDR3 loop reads CSAASGSNQPQHF. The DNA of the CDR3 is TGCAGTGCCGCGAGTGGGAGCAATCAGCCCCAGCATTTT.

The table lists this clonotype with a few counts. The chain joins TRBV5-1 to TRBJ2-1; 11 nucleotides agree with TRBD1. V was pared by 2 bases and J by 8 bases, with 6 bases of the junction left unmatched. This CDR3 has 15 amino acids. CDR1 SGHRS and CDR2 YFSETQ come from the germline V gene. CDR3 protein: CASSFSGTGGDEQFF. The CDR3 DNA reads TGCGCCAGCAGCTTCTCTGGGACAGGGGGGGATGAGCAGTTCTTC.

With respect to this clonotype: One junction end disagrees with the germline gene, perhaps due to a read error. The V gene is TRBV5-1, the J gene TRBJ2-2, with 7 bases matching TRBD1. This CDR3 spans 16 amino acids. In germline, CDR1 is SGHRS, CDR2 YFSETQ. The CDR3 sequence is CASSRNTGEVTGEPFF. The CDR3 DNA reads TGCGCCAGCAGCCGCAATACAGGGGAAGTCACCGGGGAGCCGTTTTTT.

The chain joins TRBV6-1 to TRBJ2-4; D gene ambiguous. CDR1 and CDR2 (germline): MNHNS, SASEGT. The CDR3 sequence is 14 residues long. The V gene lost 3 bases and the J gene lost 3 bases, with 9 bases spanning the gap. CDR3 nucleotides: TGTGCCAGCAGTGACAGGCTAGGCAAAAACATTCAGTACTTC. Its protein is CASSDRLGKNIQYF.

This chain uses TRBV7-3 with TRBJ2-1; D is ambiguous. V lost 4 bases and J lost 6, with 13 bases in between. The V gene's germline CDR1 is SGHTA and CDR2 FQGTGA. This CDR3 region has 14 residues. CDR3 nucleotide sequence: TGTGCCAGCAGCTCCGGACGCAGCCTCAATGAGCAGTTCTTC. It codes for CASSSGRSLNEQFF. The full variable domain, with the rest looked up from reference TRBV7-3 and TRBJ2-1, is GAGVSQTPSNKVTEKGKYVELRCDPISGHTALYWYRQSLGQGPEFLIYFQGTGAADDSGLPNDRFFAVRPEGSVSTLKIQRTERGDSAVYLCASSSGRSLNEQFFGPGTRLTVL.

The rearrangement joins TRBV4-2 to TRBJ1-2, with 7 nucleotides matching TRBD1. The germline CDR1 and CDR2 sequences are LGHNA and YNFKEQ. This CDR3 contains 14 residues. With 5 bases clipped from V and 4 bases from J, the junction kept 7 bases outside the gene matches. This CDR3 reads CASSSLRDSYGYTF. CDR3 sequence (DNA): TGTGCCAGCAGCTCCCTCCGGGACAGCTATGGCTACACCTTC.

CDR3 coding DNA: TGCGCCAGCAGCCCGGGGCTAACTAGCGGGGGCCAAGAGACCCAGTACTTC. This translates into CASSPGLTSGGQETQYF. This sequence joins TRBV5-1 and TRBJ2-5; 11 bases are a match to TRBD2. The V gene's germline CDR1 is SGHRS and CDR2 YFSETQ. This CDR3 region has 17 residues. Unmatched junction bases numbered 9, after V lost 4 bases and J lost 1 base.